This T cell receptor (beta chain) was captured by sequencing in a study of beta chain features in type 1 diabetes. Isolated RNA was reverse transcribed in full, so expressed TCRB transcripts were sequenced. Sequencing used immunoSEQ multiplex PCR; TCRdb keeps in-frame clones, though not all of them. The sample has approximately 250,000 clones; 11% to 15% are singletons. This clone was picked up a small number of times. Its antigen remains unknown. Findings of the study overall: The study found moderately but significantly shorter TCRB CDR3s in all four CD4+ subsets of Type 1 diabetes patients. PCR may have favored shorter templates equally in patients and controls.

V dropped 6 bases and J dropped 2 bases, with 17 bases sitting between them. Germline V gives CDR1 MDHEN, CDR2 SYDVKM. The CDR3 consists of 16 residues. The sequencing input was naive CD4+ T cells from blood. The sequence was obtained from a woman aged 40 to 55 in good health. The gene calls are TRBV28 and TRBJ1-5, with D possibly being TRBD1 (5 bases). The CDR3 region has the DNA TGTGCCAGCAGAGAGTGGTCGGGGGACGGCAATCAGCCCCAGCATTTT. It codes for CASREWSGDGNQPQHF.